The rows below give T cell receptor beta chains drawn from one sample of a study of neurological immune-mediated disorders. Each CDR3 protein is one row after TCRdb ran MiXCR on the 5' RACE reads. The sample has around 66,000 distinct CDR3 sequences; 4% to 6% are singletons. Sequences were obtained from PBMCs. These receptor sequences come from a woman aged 30 to 39 with multiple sclerosis. Each CDR3 is given without its conserved first and last residue.

V gene,J gene,CDR3 protein
TRBV7-9,TRBJ2-2,VSRRDWAGTGELF
TRBV12-3/TRBV12-4,TRBJ1-2,ASTPGGGYT
TRBV2,TRBJ1-5,ASVRDTHQPQH
TRBV7-9,TRBJ2-3,ASSPSGISTDTQY
TRBV20-1,TRBJ2-1,SVGGSGARFGAWNEQF
TRBV5-1,TRBJ2-1,ASSPRTGSLNEQF
TRBV20-1,TRBJ1-4,SARDIGEKLF
TRBV11-2,TRBJ1-1,ASSLGGDMNTEAF
TRBV28,TRBJ1-5,ASRLGGGNQPQH
TRBV20-1,TRBJ2-7,SARGSVTLYEQY
TRBV20-1,TRBJ2-3,SVRSSGPTDTQY
TRBV29-1,TRBJ2-2,SVQGDTGELF
TRBV5-5,TRBJ2-5,ASSQGQKETQY
TRBV20-1,TRBJ1-1,SARRQGNTEAF
TRBV20-1,TRBJ2-7,SAGTPGGAFHEQY
TRBV29-1,TRBJ1-6,SVRSSYNSPLH
TRBV27,TRBJ1-5,ASSLGGSNQPQN
TRBV6-1,TRBJ2-7,ASRVTGGREQY
TRBV7-9,TRBJ1-1,ASSSQGNTEAF
TRBV4-1,TRBJ2-5,ASSLAAAETQY
TRBV24-1,TRBJ2-3,ATSDPRQGRADTQY
TRBV7-2,TRBJ2-1,ASSFDQFNEQF
TRBV13,TRBJ2-7,ASSVRDRAYEQY
TRBV20-1,TRBJ2-1,SARAGTEAYNEQF
TRBV28,TRBJ1-2,ASTTSTGVLDYGYT
TRBV3-1,TRBJ1-5,ASSQGRGGPQH
TRBV4-1,TRBJ1-1,ASSYRQAQTAF
TRBV11-2,TRBJ2-2,ASSSPPGGGNTGELF
TRBV12-3/TRBV12-4,TRBJ2-5,ASSLSQETQY
TRBV10-3,TRBJ2-7,AISEQGQGNPYEQY
TRBV7-2,TRBJ1-1,ASRRVVREKAF
TRBV3-1,TRBJ2-3,ASSLSGAGDTQY
TRBV7-8,TRBJ1-1,ASSGERTTEAF
TRBV5-1,TRBJ1-1,ASSFEGGTTEAF
TRBV5-1,TRBJ2-5,ASRETSGETQY
TRBV20-1,TRBJ2-2,SAARRGAVGELF
TRBV9,TRBJ2-2,ASSVLAGELF
TRBV12-3/TRBV12-4,TRBJ2-2,ASSFWGSNTGELF
TRBV12-3/TRBV12-4,TRBJ2-5,ASSLRVGQQETQY
TRBV7-6,TRBJ1-1,ASSLAAGSNTEAF
TRBV29-1,TRBJ2-7,SVEPGQGVEQY
TRBV20-1,TRBJ2-7,SARDWGGKYEQY
TRBV3-1,TRBJ1-1,ASSQGVSQNTEAF
TRBV7-2,TRBJ2-7,ASSIDRGEQY
TRBV20-1,TRBJ2-1,SARGGDEQF
TRBV29-1,TRBJ2-3,SAGVSTDTQY